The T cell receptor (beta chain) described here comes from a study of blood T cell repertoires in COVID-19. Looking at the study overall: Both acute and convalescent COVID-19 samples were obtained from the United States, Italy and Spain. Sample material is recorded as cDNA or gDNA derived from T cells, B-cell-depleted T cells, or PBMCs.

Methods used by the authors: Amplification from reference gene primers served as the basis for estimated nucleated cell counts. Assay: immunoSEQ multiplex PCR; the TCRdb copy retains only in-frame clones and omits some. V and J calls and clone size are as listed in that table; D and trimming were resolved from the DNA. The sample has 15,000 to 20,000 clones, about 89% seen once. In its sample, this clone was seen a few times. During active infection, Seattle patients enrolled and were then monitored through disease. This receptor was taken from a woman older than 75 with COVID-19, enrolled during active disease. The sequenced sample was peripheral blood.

CDR3 protein: CASSQSLNRGPYGYTF. CDR3 nucleotides: TGTGCCAGCAGCCAAAGTTTGAACAGGGGGCCGTATGGCTACACCTTC. The chain links TRBV14 to TRBJ1-2; 9 nucleotides line up with TRBD1. Germline CDR1 SGHDN, CDR2 FVKESK. The CDR3 loop spans 16 amino acids. With V trimmed by 2 bases and J by 5 bases, 9 bases remained unmatched.